What follows are 21 T cell receptor beta chains derived from one specimen sequenced in a study of CD8 T cells in ankylosing spondylitis. One entry per CDR3 protein, called by TCRdb with MiXCR from the 5' RACE reads. The sample lists more than 200,000 distinct CDR3 sequences, about 24% occurring once. The specimen sequenced was blood, either unsorted or a sorted T cell fraction (not recorded which). The receptors come from a male donor with ankylosing spondylitis or in good health (not recorded which).

This clonotype showed up many times. J is TRBJ2-2 and V is TRBV12-3 or TRBV12-4; 7 bases align to TRBD1. This CDR3 has 14 residues. The ends lost 10 bases at V and 4 bases at J; junction bases unmatched: 9. CDR3 protein: CATRTGLATGELFF. The CDR3 nucleotides are TGTGCCACCCGGACAGGTCTCGCCACCGGGGAGCTGTTTTTT.

This clonotype has just a few counts. The V gene is TRBV12-3 or TRBV12-4, the J gene TRBJ2-1; 7 nucleotides agree with TRBD2. The CDR3 consists of 13 residues. With V trimmed by 6 bases and J by 2 bases, 1 base remained unmatched. The CDR3 DNA reads as TGTGCCAGCAGGCTAGCGGCCTACAATGAGCAGTTCTTC. It codes for CASRLAAYNEQFF.

There are many counts of this clonotype. The V and J genes are TRBV14 and TRBJ2-3, with 8 bases aligning to TRBD2. Per the germline V gene, CDR1 is SGHDN and CDR2 is FVKESK. V was pared by 4 bases and J by 3 bases, with 15 bases of the junction left unmatched. This CDR3 has 18 amino acids. CDR3 sequence reads: CASSPTHGTRTGTDTQYF. CDR3 DNA sequence: TGTGCCAGCAGCCCCACCCACGGGACTAGAACGGGGACAGATACGCAGTATTTT.

This clonotype was counted between two and nine times. The chain carries TRBV29-1 and TRBJ2-3; 7 bases agree with TRBD2. The J segment lost 2 bases and the V segment lost 7 bases, leaving 3 bases of the junction unmatched. The germline V gene encodes CDR1 SQVTM and CDR2 ANQGSEA. This CDR3 has 12 residues. The CDR3 spells CSAGGLTDTQYF. The CDR3 nucleotides are TGCAGCGCGGGAGGTCTCACAGATACGCAGTATTTT.

The V call is TRBV12-3 or TRBV12-4, the J call TRBJ2-7; 8 bases are shared with TRBD1. With 4 bases clipped from V and 5 bases from J, the junction kept 4 bases outside the gene matches. The CDR3 runs to 13 residues. The CDR3 coding sequence is TGTGCCAGCAGTTCCTACAGGGGGGACGAGCAGTACTTC. As protein: CASSSYRGDEQYF.

J is TRBJ2-3 and V is TRBV2; 8 nucleotides line up with TRBD2. The length of the CDR3 is 14 residues. Unmatched junction bases numbered 7, after V lost 7 bases and J lost 4 bases. Germline V gives CDR1 SNHLY, CDR2 FYNNEI. The CDR3 protein is CASIIGLASDTQYF. CDR3 coding DNA: TGTGCCAGCATCATAGGACTAGCCTCAGATACGCAGTATTTT.

The table lists this clonotype with many counts. The V and J genes are TRBV6-5 and TRBJ2-7; the match to TRBD2 covers 8 bases. There are 11 residues in the CDR3. Germline CDR1 is MNHEY and CDR2 is SVGAGI. Trimming removed 6 bases from V and 11 bases from J; junction bases left unmatched: 6. The chain's CDR3 is CASSQGLAEYF. The CDR3 DNA is TGTGCCAGCAGCCAAGGACTAGCCGAGTACTTC.

This clonotype was observed at least ten times. The chain carries TRBV5-1 and TRBJ1-6; no clear D. The germline V gene has CDR1 SGHRS and CDR2 YFSETQ. The CDR3 runs to 15 residues. The ends were cut back, 0 bases at V and 9 bases at J, with 13 bases in the middle. The CDR3 loop is CASSLAGQTRSPLHF. The CDR3 nucleotides read TGCGCCAGCAGCTTGGCCGGGCAGACTCGTTCACCCCTCCACTTT. Filled out from reference TRBV5-1 and TRBJ1-6, the complete variable domain reads KAGVTQTPRYLIKTRGQQVTLSCSPISGHRSVSWYQQTPGQGLQFLFEYFSETQRNKGNFPGRFSGRQFSNSRSEMNVSTLELGDSALYLCASSLAGQTRSPLHFGNGTRLTVT.

There are many counts of this clonotype. The rearrangement uses TRBV7-7 and TRBJ2-5, with 7 bases lining up with TRBD2. Germline assignment: CDR1 SSHAT and CDR2 FNYEAQ (reference sequence). The CDR3 is made up of 15 amino acids. V shed 5 bases, J shed 2 bases, and the junction held 8 bases outside the gene matches. CDR3 residues: CASSQSGGGQETQYF. The CDR3 DNA is TGTGCCAGCAGCCAGAGTGGGGGGGGACAAGAGACCCAGTACTTC.

This chain links TRBV5-4 with TRBJ2-3; D possibly corresponds to TRBD2 (5 bases). V was cut by 3 bases and J by 0 bases, with 14 bases left in between. The germline gives CDR1 SGHNT, CDR2 YYREEE (reference sequence). The CDR3 consists of 16 residues. The CDR3 DNA reads as TGTGCCAGCAGCTGGGGAATAACGGGGAGCACAGATACGCAGTATTTT. This sequence encodes CASSWGITGSTDTQYF.

The chain carries TRBV20-1 and TRBJ2-3; tentative D call: TRBD2 (6 bases). Germline loops: CDR1 DFQATT, CDR2 SNEGSKA (reference sequence). The CDR3 spans 13 residues. Trimming took off 3 bases at V and 7 bases at J, with 14 bases between the two ends. CDR3 sequence reads: CSASGGGRNTQYF. The CDR3 DNA is TGCAGTGCTAGCGGTGGGGGGAGGAATACGCAGTATTTT.

This clonotype appeared many times. The chain is built from TRBV20-1 and TRBJ1-5; 8 bases agree with TRBD1. The length of the CDR3 is 13 residues. Germline lookup yields CDR1 DFQATT and CDR2 SNEGSKA (reference sequence). V lost 6 bases, J lost 11 bases, and 12 bases stayed unmatched. The DNA of the CDR3 is TGCAGTGCCAGCCCACAGGGGGTGCGAGCCCAGCATTTT. It specifies CSASPQGVRAQHF.

This chain connects TRBV29-1 to TRBJ1-4; 12 bases map to TRBD1. Trimming removed 1 base from V and 8 bases from J; junction bases left unmatched: 2. From germline, CDR1 is SQVTM and CDR2 ANQGSEA. CDR3 length equals 14 residues. CDR3 coding DNA: TGCAGCGTTGAAGGGGACAGGGGGCGAGAAAAACTGTTTTTT. This sequence encodes CSVEGDRGREKLFF.

In DNA form, the CDR3 reads TGCGCCAGCAGCTTCAGGGCCCAAGAGACCCAGTACTTC. Amino acids: CASSFRAQETQYF. The rearrangement links TRBV5-1 to TRBJ2-5; D may be TRBD1 (5 bases). CDR1 is SGHRS, CDR2 YFSETQ, per germline. V shed 2 bases and J shed 1 base, with 6 bases lying between them. The CDR3 is made up of 13 amino acids.

As regards this clonotype: A junction end diverges from the germline sequence, so it may reflect a read error. The DNA of the CDR3 is TGTGCCAGTGGCTCAGGGTGGCTGCATTTT. Its translation: CASGSGWLHF. V gene TRBV9 combines with J gene TRBJ2-3; possible D gene TRBD1, 5 bases. CDR3 length: 10 amino acids. The germline V gene encodes CDR1 SGDLS and CDR2 YYNGEE.

This clonotype was seen ten or more times. The V and J genes are TRBV29-1 and TRBJ2-3; 7 bases match TRBD1. The CDR3 is 13 amino acids. Germline trimming cut 7 bases from V and 6 bases from J; bases unmatched to any gene: 10. Germline V gene sequence: CDR1 SQVTM, CDR2 ANQGSEA. The DNA of the CDR3 is TGCAGCGCTAATAACAGGGGCGCGGATACGCAGTATTTT. Residues: CSANNRGADTQYF.

This clonotype has ten or more counts. V and J are TRBV29-1 and TRBJ2-7; D unresolved. The CDR3 consists of 11 residues. From germline, CDR1 is SQVTM and CDR2 ANQGSEA. The V end lost 6 bases, the J end lost 9 bases, and 15 bases lay between the germline ends. CDR3 in DNA: TGCAGCGTCGAGGTGGATGGCGGGCAGTACTTC. It codes for CSVEVDGGQYF.

The chain's CDR3 is CASSYRGTETQYF. The CDR3 nucleotides are TGTGCCAGCAGTTACAGGGGAACGGAGACCCAGTACTTC. The chain carries TRBV12-3 or TRBV12-4 and TRBJ2-5, with TRBD1 identical over 7 bases. The CDR3 has 13 amino acids. V lost 4 bases, J lost 5 bases, and 4 bases stayed unmatched.

This chain connects TRBV29-1 to TRBJ2-5; no clear D gene. This CDR3 has 12 residues. Germline-derived CDR1 and CDR2 are SQVTM and ANQGSEA. The CDR3 sequence is CSAMVDRETQYF. For the CDR3, the DNA is TGCAGTGCGATGGTCGATAGGGAGACCCAGTACTTC.

There are a few counts of this clonotype. The gene calls are TRBV20-1 and TRBJ2-1; TRBD2 might be the D (6 bases). CDR3 length: 17 amino acids. V was pared by 0 bases and J by 0 bases, with 15 bases between. Germline V CDR1 and CDR2: DFQATT, SNEGSKA (reference sequence). CDR3 DNA: TGCAGTGCTAGAGATAGCGGAAAATTGGCCTCCTACAATGAGCAGTTCTTC. Translating gives CSARDSGKLASYNEQFF.

The chain couples TRBV6-1 to TRBJ2-1; no clear D. The CDR3 sequence is 13 residues long. Trimming shortened V by 4 bases and J by 2 bases, and 6 bases separated the two germline ends. In germline, CDR1 is MNHNS, CDR2 SASEGT. The CDR3 DNA sequence: TGTGCCAGCAGTGGATCAACCTACAATGAGCAGTTCTTC. Its translation is CASSGSTYNEQFF.